Described below is a single T cell receptor (beta chain) sequence and its context. The entry originates in a study of cytomegalovirus exposure and HLA in healthy donors. Germline-derived CDR1 and CDR2 are SGHKS and YYEKEE (reference sequence). V lost 5 bases to trimming and J lost 3 bases, with 9 bases between them. The CDR3 covers 12 residues. TCRdb's copy holds only in-frame clones and misses some; the assay was immunoSEQ multiplex PCR. In the table there are some 160,000 clones, around 89% of which are singletons. This rearrangement joins TRBV5-5 to TRBJ2-7; D is uncertain. The sequenced sample consisted of PBMCs. The sequence derives from a man in his late teens or twenties in good health and CMV-seronegative. The CDR3 loop is CASRGSDYEQYF. CDR3 sequence (DNA): TGTGCCAGCAGGGGCAGTGACTACGAGCAGTACTTC.